This is a list of T cell receptor beta chains from one sample in a study of T cells expressing NK-cell markers. TCRdb reprocessed the 5' RACE reads and keeps a single row for each CDR3 protein, giving no DNA. The listing contains about 260,000 distinct CDR3 sequences. The specimen was blood T cells: a sorted CD56 or NKG2C T cell subset, CD4+ or CD8+ T cells, or bulk PBMC T cells (not recorded which). Source of these receptors: a woman aged 18 to 75 in good health. Each CDR3 is given with its conserved first and last residue. Each record gives: J gene, V gene, CDR3 protein.

>TRBJ2-1|TRBV7-6
CASSLAGPYNEQFF
>TRBJ2-7|TRBV3-1
CASSQGPREQYF
>TRBJ2-5|TRBV7-7
CASSSDRDMAQYF
>TRBJ2-6|TRBV20-1
CSARGQGGGANVLTF
>TRBJ2-5|TRBV7-2
CASSATGLLAQYF
>TRBJ1-3|TRBV4-3
CASSQEVVTGSGNTIYF
>TRBJ1-2|TRBV11-2
CASSLEGTQYYGYTF
>TRBJ1-5|TRBV19
CASSIRFDDQPQHF
>TRBJ2-1|TRBV12-3/TRBV12-4
CASSLRSVRETYNEQFF
>TRBJ1-3|TRBV4-2
CASSQGAGGPGNTIYF
>TRBJ1-5|TRBV20-1
CSAGTAGYSNQPQHF